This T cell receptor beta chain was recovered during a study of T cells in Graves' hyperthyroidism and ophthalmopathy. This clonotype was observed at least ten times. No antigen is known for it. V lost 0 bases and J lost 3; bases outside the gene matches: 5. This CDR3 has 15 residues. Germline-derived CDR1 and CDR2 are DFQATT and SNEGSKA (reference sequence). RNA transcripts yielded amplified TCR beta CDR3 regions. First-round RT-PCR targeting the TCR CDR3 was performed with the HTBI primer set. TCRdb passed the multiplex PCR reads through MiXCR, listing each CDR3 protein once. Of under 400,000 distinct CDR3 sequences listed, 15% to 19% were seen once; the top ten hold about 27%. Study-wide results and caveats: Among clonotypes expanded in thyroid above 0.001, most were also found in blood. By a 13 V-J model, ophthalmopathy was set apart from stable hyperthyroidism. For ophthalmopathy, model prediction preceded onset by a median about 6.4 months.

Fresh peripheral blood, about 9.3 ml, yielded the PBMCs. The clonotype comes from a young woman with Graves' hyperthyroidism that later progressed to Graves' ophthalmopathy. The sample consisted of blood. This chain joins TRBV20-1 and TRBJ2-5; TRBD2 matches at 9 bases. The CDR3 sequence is CSARDSGSWKETQYF. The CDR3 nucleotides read TGCAGTGCTAGAGATAGCGGGAGTTGGAAAGAGACCCAGTACTTC.